Below are 29 T cell receptor beta chains sequenced from a single sample in a study of a mutant IDH1 vaccine in newly diagnosed glioma. Antigens of these TCRs are unknown. Clones were read by immunoSEQ multiplex PCR, and TCRdb kept only the in-frame ones, dropping some. The data show tens of thousands of clones, about four fifths seen once. Time point reported: week 23, last vaccination. It was 300 ug of mutant IDH1 20-mer peptide that made up each vaccine dose, given with topical imiquimod. This sample comprised PBMCs, obtained from a glioma patient whose treatment included an IDH1 peptide vaccine. These receptors were taken from a man aged 35-49 years with glioma.

This clone was observed a few times. V usage is TRBV30 and J usage is TRBJ1-1; D is unresolved. V lost 3 bases to trimming and J lost 4 bases, with 12 bases between them. The CDR3 has 13 residues. Looked up from germline, CDR1 is GTSNPN and CDR2 is SVGIG (reference sequence). CDR3 nucleotide sequence: TGTGCCTGGAGAGGGTCCCCTCCCACTGAAGCTTTCTTT. It codes for CAWRGSPPTEAFF.

The chain joins TRBV27 to TRBJ1-3; D gene unclear. CDR1 MNHEY and CDR2 SMNVEV come from the germline V gene (reference sequence). The CDR3 length is 14 residues. The germline V and J ends were trimmed by 6 bases and 2 bases, with 11 bases remaining between them. The CDR3 spells CASSPTQPGNTIYF. The CDR3 DNA reads TGTGCCAGCAGCCCTACCCAACCTGGAAACACCATATATTTT.

The chain joins TRBV13 to TRBJ2-6, with D perhaps matching TRBD2 (6 bases). Germline V lookup: CDR1 PRHDT, CDR2 FYEKMQ (reference sequence). Trimming took 7 bases from V and 0 from J, leaving 13 bases between them. The CDR3 consists of 16 residues. CDR3: CASTPGGISGANVLTF. The CDR3 bases are TGTGCCAGCACCCCTGGGGGGATCTCTGGGGCCAACGTCCTGACTTTC.

This rearrangement joins TRBV30 to TRBJ1-3; D call uncertain. This CDR3 is 13 amino acids long. With 0 bases removed from V and 0 bases from J, the gap between germline ends came to 3 bases. Germline lookup yields CDR1 GTSNPN and CDR2 SVGIG (reference sequence). The chain's CDR3 is CAWSVSSGNTIYF. DNA of the CDR3: TGTGCCTGGAGTGTATCCTCTGGAAACACCATATATTTT.

Only a few counts were recorded for this clone. This chain links TRBV28 with TRBJ1-3, with a tentative D call TRBD1 (5 bases). V lost 2 bases and J lost 0, with 8 bases in between. This CDR3 has 15 amino acids. The germline gives CDR1 MDHEN, CDR2 SYDVKM. The CDR3: CASSLGGISGNTIYF. The CDR3 DNA is TGTGCCAGCAGTTTAGGGGGTATCTCTGGAAACACCATATATTTT.

This chain joins TRBV10-3 and TRBJ1-1, with D perhaps TRBD1 (5 bases). Trimming stripped 0 bases from V and 1 base from J, with 6 bases between. CDR3 size: 14 residues. The germline CDR1 and CDR2 sequences are ENHRY and SYGVKD. CDR3 sequence (DNA): TGTGCCATCAGTGAGTCGGGACGGAACACTGAAGCTTTCTTT. Amino acid sequence: CAISESGRNTEAFF.

The chain recombines TRBV27 with TRBJ1-3; no reliable D call. Germline V lookup: CDR1 MNHEY, CDR2 SMNVEV (reference sequence). CDR3 size: 13 residues. V was clipped by 3 bases and J by 0 bases, with 3 bases between them. CDR3 in amino acids: CASSFSSGNTIYF. The CDR3 bases are TGTGCCAGCAGTTTCAGCTCTGGAAACACCATATATTTT.

This clone is labeled as medium-sized. The rearrangement joins TRBV19 to TRBJ1-5; the D gene is possibly TRBD1 (6 bases). This CDR3 comprises 13 residues. Germline CDR1 reads LNHDA; CDR2 reads SQIVND (reference sequence). V was pared by 5 bases and J by 5 bases, with 10 bases between. The CDR3 sequence is CASSGRGHQPQHF. CDR3 DNA: TGTGCCAGTAGTGGCCGGGGGCATCAGCCCCAGCATTTT.

The rearrangement uses TRBV6-5 and TRBJ1-6; the D is unclear. Germline V gene sequence: CDR1 MNHEY, CDR2 SVGAGI. The V gene lost 6 bases and the J gene lost 2 bases, with 2 bases spanning the gap. The CDR3 covers 12 residues. CDR3 bases: TGTGCCAGCAGACCCTATAATTCACCCCTCCACTTT. Translation gives CASRPYNSPLHF.

The chain employs TRBV28 and TRBJ1-2; possibly TRBD1 for D (5 bases). The CDR3 covers 14 residues. Between the trimmed V and J ends, which lost 5 bases and 2 bases, there was a span of 12 bases. The germline CDR1 and CDR2 sequences are MDHEN and SYDVKM. The CDR3 nucleotides read TGTGCCAGCAGTCCCGGGACGGGAAACTATGGCTACACCTTC. It encodes CASSPGTGNYGYTF.

The rearrangement joins TRBV5-1 to TRBJ2-7; D is possibly TRBD2 (6 bases). This CDR3 has 15 residues. Trimming removed 4 bases from V and 2 bases from J, with 16 bases in between. CDR1 is SGHRS, CDR2 YFSETQ, per germline. CDR3 in amino acids: CASSPEEGRTYEQYF. In DNA form, the CDR3 reads TGCGCCAGCAGCCCTGAGGAGGGGAGGACCTACGAGCAGTACTTC. Together with reference TRBV5-1 and TRBJ2-7, the CDR3 gives the full variable domain: KAGVTQTPRYLIKTRGQQVTLSCSPISGHRSVSWYQQTPGQGLQFLFEYFSETQRNKGNFPGRFSGRQFSNSRSEMNVSTLELGDSALYLCASSPEEGRTYEQYFGPGTRLTVT.

The chain employs TRBV4-1 and TRBJ1-3; the match to TRBD1 covers 11 bases. The germline gives CDR1 MGHRA, CDR2 YSYEKL. V was clipped by 4 bases and J by 1 base; unmatched bases: 9. The CDR3 has 18 amino acids. The CDR3 nucleotides are TGCGCCAGCAGCCTCAGATCCGGACAGGGGGCGTCTGGAAACACCATATATTTT. This codes for CASSLRSGQGASGNTIYF.

V and J are TRBV19 and TRBJ1-5, with 7 nucleotides matching TRBD1. V gave up 7 bases and J gave up 5 bases; unmatched junction bases: 5. In germline, CDR1 is LNHDA, CDR2 SQIVND (reference sequence). The CDR3 loop spans 13 amino acids. The CDR3: CASKDRPHQPQHF. The CDR3, as DNA: TGTGCCAGTAAGGACAGGCCCCATCAGCCCCAGCATTTT. The variable domain in full, completed from reference TRBV19 and TRBJ1-5, reads DGGITQSPKYLFRKEGQNVTLSCEQNLNHDAMYWYRQDPGQGLRLIYYSQIVNDFQKGDIAEGYSVSREKKESFPLTVTSAQKNPTAFYLCASKDRPHQPQHFGDGTRLSIL.

The chain has TRBV11-3 and TRBJ2-1, with TRBD2 matching over 7 bases. This CDR3 has 17 residues. In germline, CDR1 is SGHNT, CDR2 YENEEA. Unmatched junction bases numbered 11, after V lost 2 bases and J lost 4 bases. The CDR3 DNA reads as TGTGCCAGCAGCTTAACCGCTGTGGGGGGGGTTTACAATGAGCAGTTCTTC. Translating gives CASSLTAVGGVYNEQFF.

The V gene is TRBV27, the J gene TRBJ2-7; 12 bases fit TRBD2. The V gene's germline CDR1 is MNHEY and CDR2 SMNVEV (reference sequence). Trimming cost V 5 bases and J 4 bases; bases outside gene matches: 6. The CDR3 length is 15 residues. CDR3 nucleotides: TGTGCCAGCAGTGTGACTAGCGGGGGTGGGTACGAGCAGTACTTC. This encodes CASSVTSGGGYEQYF.

This rearrangement joins TRBV5-4 to TRBJ1-1; D remains unclear. Germline V gene lookup returns CDR1 SGHNT and CDR2 YYREEE (reference sequence). V was trimmed by 4 bases and J by 0 bases, leaving 16 bases between them. CDR3 size: 16 residues. The CDR3 region is CASSPLLVGLNTEAFF. CDR3 sequence (DNA): TGTGCCAGCAGCCCCCTTTTGGTAGGGCTGAACACTGAAGCTTTCTTT.

The chain links TRBV15 to TRBJ2-1, with 12 bases matching TRBD2. Germline CDR1 and CDR2: LNHNV and YYDKDF (reference sequence). The CDR3 spans 22 residues. The trim removed 0 bases at V and 0 bases at J, leaving 15 bases unmatched. CDR3 region: CATSRDNPLLAGGPSSYNEQFF. The DNA for the CDR3 is TGTGCCACCAGCAGAGATAACCCGCTACTAGCGGGAGGCCCTAGCTCCTACAATGAGCAGTTCTTC.

The chain is built from TRBV4-1 and TRBJ2-5, with 8 bases aligning to TRBD2. This CDR3 has 15 amino acids. The junction had 9 bases not matched to a gene; V was cut back by 4 bases and J by 5 bases. Germline CDR1 is MGHRA and CDR2 is YSYEKL. In DNA, the CDR3 is TGCGCCAGCAGCCCGACTAGCGTCCCTGGGGAGACCCAGTACTTC. Protein sequence: CASSPTSVPGETQYF.

The chain carries TRBV6-5 and TRBJ2-5; D is perhaps TRBD2 (5 bases). CDR3 length equals 15 residues. V was clipped by 7 bases and J by 1 base, with 16 bases between them. Germline CDR1 MNHEY, CDR2 SVGAGI. CDR3 bases: TGTGCCAGCACTGATCCAGGACGGGGCCAAGAGACCCAGTACTTC. It yields the protein CASTDPGRGQETQYF.

This clone showed up just a few times. The chain employs TRBV4-3 and TRBJ2-1; 13 bases are shared with TRBD2. The germline CDR1 and CDR2 sequences are LGHNA and YSLEER. The V and J ends lost 4 bases and 8 bases, in that order; junction bases with no gene match: 8. The CDR3 consists of 16 residues. This chain's CDR3 is CASSRSTSGRAHEQFF. DNA of the CDR3: TGCGCCAGCAGCCGCAGCACTAGCGGGAGGGCCCATGAGCAGTTCTTC.

The V call is TRBV5-6, the J call TRBJ2-7; 11 bases match TRBD1. The junction had 6 bases not matched to a gene; V was cut back by 4 bases and J by 3 bases. The germline gives CDR1 SGHDT, CDR2 YYEEEE. The CDR3 extends over 15 amino acids. This chain's CDR3 is CASSPGGTGGYEQYF. Written as DNA, the CDR3 is TGTGCCAGCAGCCCGGGCGGGACAGGGGGCTACGAGCAGTACTTC.

This rearrangement joins TRBV10-3 to TRBJ2-2; 13 bases map to TRBD2. The CDR3 contains 15 residues. Germline V gene lookup returns CDR1 ENHRY and CDR2 SYGVKD. J gave up 6 bases and V 3 bases, and 1 base lay outside the gene matches. CDR3: CAISELAGGAGELFF. The CDR3 DNA follows: TGTGCCATCAGTGAACTAGCGGGAGGGGCCGGGGAGCTGTTTTTT.

The chain employs TRBV7-2 and TRBJ2-7, with 9 bases lining up with TRBD2. J was trimmed by 1 base and V by 1 base; bases with no gene match: 5. The CDR3 is made up of 16 amino acids. Germline CDR1 and CDR2: SGHTA and FQGNSA. CDR3: CASSLVTTSGSYEQYF. DNA for the CDR3: TGTGCCAGCAGCTTAGTCACGACTAGCGGTTCCTACGAGCAGTACTTC.

This clone has more than one count but fewer than ten. The CDR3 DNA reads TGTGCCAGCAGTTTAGGGGGCAGGCTAGCGGATCGCTCCTACAATGAGCAGTTCTTC. It encodes CASSLGGRLADRSYNEQFF. The rearrangement joins TRBV28 to TRBJ2-1; D might be TRBD2 (7 bases). The V end lost 2 bases, the J end lost 0 bases, and 20 bases lay between the germline ends. The CDR3 spans 19 residues. In germline, CDR1 is MDHEN, CDR2 SYDVKM.

The chain joins TRBV10-3 to TRBJ2-7; 8 bases are shared with TRBD1. The CDR3 extends over 15 amino acids. Per germline, CDR1 ENHRY and CDR2 SYGVKD. J was trimmed by 2 bases and V by 6 bases; bases with no gene match: 9. The DNA for the CDR3 is TGTGCCATCAGGACAGGGGTGGCGGGGCCCTACGAGCAGTACTTC. It translates to CAIRTGVAGPYEQYF.

The chain links TRBV9 to TRBJ2-7; D assignment may be TRBD1 or TRBD2 (5 bases each). CDR3 size: 15 residues. Between the trimmed V and J ends, which lost 2 bases and 4 bases, there was a span of 16 bases. Germline lookup yields CDR1 SGDLS and CDR2 YYNGEE. As DNA, the CDR3 is TGTGCCAGCAGCGTGGGGGACGGTAGGAGGTACGAGCAGTACTTC. The encoded protein is CASSVGDGRRYEQYF.

Note on this clone: The junction departs from germline at one end; a sequencing error may be responsible. The chain combines TRBV5-1 with TRBJ2-7; weak D call: TRBD2 (6 bases). CDR3 length: 13 residues. Germline V gene sequence: CDR1 SGHRS, CDR2 YFSETQ. CDR3 sequence (DNA): TGTGCCAGCAGCCCGGGGGTCGGAGACGAGCAGTACTTC. Protein product: CASSPGVGDEQYF.

V and J are TRBV11-2 and TRBJ1-5; D might be TRBD1 (5 bases). Germline lookup yields CDR1 SGHAT and CDR2 FQNNGV. Deletions cut 5 bases from V and 0 bases from J, with 14 bases between. The CDR3 covers 16 residues. CDR3 in amino acids: CASSPGREYSNQPQHF. CDR3 coding DNA: TGTGCCAGCAGCCCAGGCAGGGAATATAGCAATCAGCCCCAGCATTTT. Using reference TRBV11-2 and TRBJ1-5 for the parts outside the CDR3, the full variable domain is EAGVAQSPRYKIIEKRQSVAFWCNPISGHATLYWYQQILGQGPKLLIQFQNNGVVDDSQLPKDRFSAERLKGVDSTLKIQPAKLEDSAVYLCASSPGREYSNQPQHFGDGTRLSIL.

The chain recombines TRBV7-2 with TRBJ2-3; 9 positions agree with TRBD2. Germline V gives CDR1 SGHTA, CDR2 FQGNSA. This CDR3 has 15 residues. V trimming: 7 bases; J trimming: 5 bases; junction bases outside the gene matches: 10. CDR3 DNA sequence: TGTGCCAGCATACGGGCGGGAGCGGGGGGAGATACGCAGTATTTT. It encodes CASIRAGAGGDTQYF.